What follows are 13 T cell receptor beta chains derived from one specimen sequenced in a study of radiation and T cells in renal cell carcinoma. The data were produced by immunoSEQ multiplex PCR, yet TCRdb's version contains in-frame clones alone and is incomplete. The sample holds under 150,000 clones; more than 80% are singletons and the top ten take around 2%. Time point defined: blood 2 weeks post-SBRT. Regarding treatment: 15 Gy SBRT to primary tumor, nephrectomy 4 weeks later. The sequencing here drew on blood, taken from a patient whose treatment included radiotherapy and nephrectomy. These receptor sequences come from a woman in her fifties or sixties with renal cell carcinoma.

This clone occurred a few times. V usage is TRBV30 and J usage is TRBJ1-1; D is undetermined. The V gene lost 6 bases and the J gene lost 0 bases, with 8 bases spanning the gap. From germline, CDR1 is GTSNPN and CDR2 SVGIG (reference sequence). CDR3 length: 12 residues. CDR3 nucleotide sequence: TGTGCCTGTAGGAGATTGAACACTGAAGCTTTCTTT. This translates into CACRRLNTEAFF. Combining the CDR3 with reference TRBV30 and TRBJ1-1 gives the whole variable domain SQTIHQWPATLVQPVGSPLSLECTVEGTSNPNLYWYRQAAGRGLQLLFYSVGIGQISSEVPQNLSASRPQDRQFILSSKKLLLSDSGFYLCACRRLNTEAFFGQGTRLTVV.

This clone came up once. V is TRBV5-4 and J is TRBJ2-1; D may be TRBD1 (5 bases). Trimming cost V 4 bases and J 1 base, with 12 bases left between them. Looked up from germline, CDR1 is SGHNT and CDR2 is YYREEE (reference sequence). The CDR3 runs to 15 residues. The CDR3 DNA sequence: TGTGCCAGCAGCCCGGACATGAGTTCCTACAATGAGCAGTTCTTC. Protein sequence: CASSPDMSSYNEQFF.

The chain has TRBV13 and TRBJ1-4; D perhaps matches TRBD1 (5 bases). Germline V CDR1 and CDR2: PRHDT, FYEKMQ (reference sequence). The CDR3 totals 13 residues. V shed 1 base and J shed 16 bases, with 16 bases lying between them. The CDR3, as DNA: TGTGCCAGCAGCTTAGAAAGGGACGCGAAGCAGTTTTTT. Translated: CASSLERDAKQFF.

The V call is TRBV6-1, the J call TRBJ2-5, with 11 nucleotides matching TRBD1. The trim removed 6 bases at V and 5 bases at J, leaving 5 bases unmatched. In germline, CDR1 is MNHNS, CDR2 SASEGT. This CDR3 is built from 14 residues. The CDR3 loop is CASSRDRGGETQYF. In DNA form, the CDR3 reads TGTGCCAGCAGCCGGGACAGGGGGGGGGAGACCCAGTACTTC.

The CDR3 nucleotides are TGTGCCAGCAGTTTGGTGGAAGGACTGCAAACTCCCGAGCAGTACTTC. It yields the protein CASSLVEGLQTPEQYF. The gene calls are TRBV27 and TRBJ2-7, with D possibly matching TRBD2 (5 bases). This CDR3 spans 16 amino acids. The germline V and J ends were trimmed by 3 bases and 6 bases, with 21 bases remaining between them. Germline V gene data show CDR1 as MNHEY and CDR2 as SMNVEV (reference sequence).

The chain couples TRBV5-5 to TRBJ1-2, with 7 bases aligning to TRBD1. Germline CDR1 and CDR2: SGHKS and YYEKEE (reference sequence). Germline trimming cut 2 bases from V and 7 bases from J; bases unmatched to any gene: 5. This CDR3 has 13 amino acids. The CDR3 here is CASSFTGDSGYTF. The CDR3 DNA reads TGTGCCAGCAGCTTTACAGGGGACTCTGGCTACACCTTC. The complete variable domain, with remaining parts taken from reference TRBV5-5 and TRBJ1-2, reads DAGVTQSPTHLIKTRGQQVTLRCSPISGHKSVSWYQQVLGQGPQFIFQYYEKEERGRGNFPDRFSARQFPNYSSELNVNALLLGDSALYLCASSFTGDSGYTFGSGTRLTVV.

V is TRBV6-5 and J is TRBJ2-1, with 7 bases that match TRBD1. Per germline, CDR1 MNHEY and CDR2 SVGAGI. This CDR3 is 14 amino acids long. V lost 6 bases to trimming and J lost 10 bases; unmatched junction nucleotides: 12. CDR3 in amino acids: CASSLEDRVGEQFF. In nucleotides, the CDR3 is TGTGCCAGCAGCCTCGAAGACAGGGTTGGGGAGCAGTTCTTC.

The rearrangement uses TRBV5-1 and TRBJ1-5; the D gene is possibly TRBD1 (6 bases). From germline, CDR1 is SGHRS and CDR2 YFSETQ. CDR3 length: 15 residues. V was pared by 0 bases and J by 6 bases, with 13 bases between. The CDR3 DNA reads as TGCGCCAGCAGCTTGGTGGCAGGGGAGTTTCAGCCCCAGCATTTT. Amino acids: CASSLVAGEFQPQHF.

Worth noting for this clone: The same CDR3 also results from other DNA sequences found in this sample. The CDR3, as DNA: TGTGCCAGCAGTTCGGGACAGGGCGGCTATGGCTACACCTTC. It codes for CASSSGQGGYGYTF. The chain employs TRBV28 and TRBJ1-2, with 9 bases matching TRBD1. From germline, CDR1 is MDHEN and CDR2 SYDVKM. With 4 bases clipped from V and 4 bases from J, the junction kept 4 bases outside the gene matches. This CDR3 has 14 amino acids.

This chain's CDR3 is CAMGPGDLNYGYTF. The CDR3 DNA reads as TGTGCCATGGGGCCAGGAGATCTTAACTATGGCTACACCTTC. V gene TRBV10-3 combines with J gene TRBJ1-2; perhaps TRBD1 as D (5 bases). CDR1 ENHRY and CDR2 SYGVKD come from the germline V gene. Trimming took 9 bases from V and 1 from J, leaving 15 bases between them. CDR3 length equals 14 residues.

This clone was found many times. The chain carries TRBV6-5 and TRBJ2-7, with D possibly matching TRBD2 (5 bases). V shed 0 bases and J shed 13 bases, with 19 bases lying between them. Germline CDR1 is MNHEY and CDR2 is SVGAGI. This CDR3 is built from 14 residues. The CDR3 nucleotides are TGTGCCAGCAGTTACTCCGAGTCTACGGGGAGAATTTACTTC. Translating it yields CASSYSESTGRIYF.

The chain uses TRBV11-3 and TRBJ2-1; no reliable D call. CDR1 SGHNT and CDR2 YENEEA come from the germline V gene. CDR3 length: 14 amino acids. V gave up 2 bases and J gave up 0 bases, with 5 bases separating them. In nucleotides, the CDR3 is TGTGCCAGCAGCTTACGGAGCTCCTACAATGAGCAGTTCTTC. Its translation: CASSLRSSYNEQFF.

CDR3 in amino acids: CASSWGTGNTGELFF. The CDR3 DNA follows: TGTGCCAGCAGCTGGGGGACAGGGAACACCGGGGAGCTGTTTTTT. The gene calls are TRBV5-4 and TRBJ2-2; TRBD1 matches 8 bases. CDR1 and CDR2 from the germline V gene are SGHNT and YYREEE (reference sequence). The length of the CDR3 is 15 residues. Germline trimming cut 3 bases from V and 1 base from J; bases unmatched to any gene: 2.